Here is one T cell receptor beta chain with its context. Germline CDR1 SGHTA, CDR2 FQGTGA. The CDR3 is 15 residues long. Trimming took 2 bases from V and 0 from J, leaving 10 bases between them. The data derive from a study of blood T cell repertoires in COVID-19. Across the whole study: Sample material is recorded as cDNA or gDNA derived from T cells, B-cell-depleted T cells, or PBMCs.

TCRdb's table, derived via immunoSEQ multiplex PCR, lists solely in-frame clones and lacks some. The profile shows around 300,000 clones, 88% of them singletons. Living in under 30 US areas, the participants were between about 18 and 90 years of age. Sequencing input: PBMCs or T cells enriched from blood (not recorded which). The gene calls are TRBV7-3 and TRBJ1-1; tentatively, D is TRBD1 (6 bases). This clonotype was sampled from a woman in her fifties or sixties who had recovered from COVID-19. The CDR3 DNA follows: TGTGCCAGCAGCTTATCACAGGGCATGAACACTGAAGCTTTCTTT. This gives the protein CASSLSQGMNTEAFF.